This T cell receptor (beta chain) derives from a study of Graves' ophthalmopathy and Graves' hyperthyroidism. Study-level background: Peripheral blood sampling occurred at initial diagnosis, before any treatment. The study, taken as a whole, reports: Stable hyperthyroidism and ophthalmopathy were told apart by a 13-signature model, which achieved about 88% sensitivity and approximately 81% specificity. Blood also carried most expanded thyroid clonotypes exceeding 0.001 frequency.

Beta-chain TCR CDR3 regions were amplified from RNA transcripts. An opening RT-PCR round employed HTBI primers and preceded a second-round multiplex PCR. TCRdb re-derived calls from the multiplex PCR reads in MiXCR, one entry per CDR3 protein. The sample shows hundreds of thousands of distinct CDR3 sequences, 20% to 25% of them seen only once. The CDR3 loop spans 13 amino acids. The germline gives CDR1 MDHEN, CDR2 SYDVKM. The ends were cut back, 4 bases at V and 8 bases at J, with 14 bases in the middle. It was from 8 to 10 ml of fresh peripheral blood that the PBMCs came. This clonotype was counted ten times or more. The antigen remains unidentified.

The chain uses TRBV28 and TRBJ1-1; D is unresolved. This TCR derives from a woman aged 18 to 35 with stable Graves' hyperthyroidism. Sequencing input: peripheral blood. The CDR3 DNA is TGTGCCAGCAGTTCCGGAGACTTCGCCGAAGCTTTCTTT. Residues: CASSSGDFAEAFF.